This entry lists 5 T cell receptor beta chains sequenced from one sample in a study of early T cells in non-severe SARS-CoV-2 infection. TCRdb processed the 5' RACE reads anew with MiXCR; each CDR3 protein has one entry. The sample records 30,000 or so distinct CDR3 sequences, about 5% being singletons. Sequenced: whole blood. Receptor source: an adult who was a healthcare worker with PCR-confirmed SARS-CoV-2 infection or an uninfected control (not recorded which).

This clonotype was detected many times. The V gene is TRBV5-1, the J gene TRBJ2-4; D is possibly TRBD1 (5 bases). This CDR3 spans 16 amino acids. With 5 bases removed from V and 0 bases from J, the gap between germline ends came to 15 bases. CDR1 is SGHRS and CDR2 is YFSETQ in the germline V gene. The CDR3 coding sequence is TGCGCCAGCAGTCAACAGGCGAACCTAGCCAAAAACATTCAGTACTTC. Amino acids: CASSQQANLAKNIQYF.

J is TRBJ1-5 and V is TRBV18; D might be TRBD1 (5 bases). The CDR3 covers 14 residues. Trimming removed 3 bases at V and 5 bases at J, with 11 bases between. The germline V gene encodes CDR1 KGHSH and CDR2 LQKENI. CDR3 residues: CASSPAGLDQPQHF. CDR3 bases: TGTGCCAGCTCACCGGCGGGGCTAGATCAGCCCCAGCATTTT.

The sample holds a few counts of this clonotype. The V and J genes are TRBV7-9 and TRBJ1-4; tentative D call: TRBD1 (6 bases). CDR3 length equals 15 residues. Trimming removed 5 bases from V and 0 bases from J, with 10 bases in between. Germline V gives CDR1 SEHNR, CDR2 FQNEAQ (reference sequence). CDR3 sequence: CASSPGEATNEKLFF. CDR3 coding DNA: TGTGCCAGCAGCCCAGGGGAGGCAACTAATGAAAAACTGTTTTTT.

The rearrangement uses TRBV7-3 and TRBJ2-3, with D unclear. V was pared by 5 bases and J by 1 base, with 7 bases between. Germline CDR1 SGHTA, CDR2 FQGTGA. CDR3 length: 13 amino acids. This CDR3 is CASSSLGTDTQYF. CDR3 in DNA: TGTGCCAGCAGCAGCCTGGGCACAGATACGCAGTATTTT.

This chain links TRBV5-1 with TRBJ2-7, with a possible D match to TRBD2 (5 bases). Germline V gene lookup returns CDR1 SGHRS and CDR2 YFSETQ. The CDR3 loop spans 13 amino acids. Trimming removed 4 bases from V and 2 bases from J, with 10 bases in between. In DNA form, the CDR3 reads TGCGCCAGCAGCCCGGACTTTACCTACGAGCAGTACTTC. Its protein product is CASSPDFTYEQYF. Using reference TRBV5-1 and TRBJ2-7 for the parts outside the CDR3, the full variable domain is KAGVTQTPRYLIKTRGQQVTLSCSPISGHRSVSWYQQTPGQGLQFLFEYFSETQRNKGNFPGRFSGRQFSNSRSEMNVSTLELGDSALYLCASSPDFTYEQYFGPGTRLTVT.